What follows describes a single T cell receptor (beta chain). The data were taken from a study of blood T cell repertoires in COVID-19. Whole-study context: Samples came from the United States, Italy and Spain, spanning acute and convalescent COVID-19. PBMCs, B-cell-depleted T cells, or T cells provided the cDNA or gDNA that made up the material.

Original methodology: Amplifying reference gene primers gave estimates of nucleated cell counts. Libraries were prepared by immunoSEQ multiplex PCR; TCRdb keeps only in-frame clonotypes and omits some of them. V and J calls and clone size come straight from that table; D and trimming were deduced from the DNA. Among approximately 90,000 clones listed, more than 75% were seen once. Sequencing used peripheral blood. This TCR derives from a human donor in a cohort sampled during active COVID-19.

For the CDR3, the DNA is TGCGCCAGCAGTGACGTCCAGGGTCATGGCTACACCTTC. It specifies CASSDVQGHGYTF. The rearrangement joins TRBV10-2 to TRBJ1-2, with D possibly TRBD1 on 5 matching bases. V shed 3 bases and J shed 6 bases, with 11 bases lying between them. The CDR3 length is 13 residues. CDR1 is WSHSY, CDR2 SAAADI, per germline.